This TCR beta chain was recovered during a study of blood T cell repertoires in COVID-19. Measured with immunoSEQ multiplex PCR; TCRdb has only the in-frame clones, and not every one. This sample yields under 250,000 clones, of which about four fifths are seen a single time; roughly 2.5% belongs to the top ten. Trimming shortened V by 0 bases and J by 6 bases, and 8 bases separated the two germline ends. The CDR3 contains 14 residues. Germline V lookup: CDR1 SGHVS, CDR2 FNYEAQ. The receptor was derived from a woman in her forties with active or convalescent COVID-19. Sample: peripheral blood. The chain links TRBV7-6 to TRBJ2-2; no firm D call. CDR3 coding DNA: TGTGCCAGCAGCTTAGCCGGAGTTTCCGGGGAGCTGTTTTTT. Protein product: CASSLAGVSGELFF.